The 29 T cell receptor beta chains reported below all come from one sample, sequenced in a study of blood T cell repertoires in COVID-19. The protocol was immunoSEQ multiplex PCR, while the TCRdb copy is restricted to in-frame clones and leaves out a portion. The sample shows roughly 87,000 clones, approximately 84% of them seen only once. Sequences were obtained from peripheral blood. The receptors were sampled from a woman aged 55-70 years with acute or convalescent COVID-19.

This chain joins TRBV29-1 and TRBJ1-4, with 7 bases lining up with TRBD1. Germline lookup yields CDR1 SQVTM and CDR2 ANQGSEA. The CDR3 contains 17 residues. V lost 6 bases and J lost 0; bases outside the gene matches: 13. CDR3 coding DNA: TGCAGCGTAGGGGGGACAGCCGACCATGCAACTAATGAAAAACTGTTTTTT. It is translated as CSVGGTADHATNEKLFF.

This chain links TRBV14 with TRBJ2-7; D remains unclear. CDR3 size: 14 residues. Germline lookup yields CDR1 SGHDN and CDR2 FVKESK. V gave up 4 bases and J gave up 0 bases, with 10 bases separating them. The DNA of the CDR3 is TGTGCCAGCAGCCTGACGACACACTCCTACGAGCAGTACTTC. It codes for CASSLTTHSYEQYF.

The chain combines TRBV25-1 with TRBJ2-5, with 12 bases aligning to TRBD2. The ends lost 5 bases at V and 5 bases at J; junction bases unmatched: 6. CDR1 is MGHDK, CDR2 SYGVNS, per germline. The CDR3 is 15 residues long. The CDR3 sequence is CASSQGLAGKETQYF. CDR3 nucleotide sequence: TGTGCCAGCAGTCAAGGACTAGCGGGGAAGGAGACCCAGTACTTC. The whole variable domain, remainder taken from reference TRBV25-1 and TRBJ2-5, is EADIYQTPRYLVIGTGKKITLECSQTMGHDKMYWYQQDPGMELHLIHYSYGVNSTEKGDLSSESTVSRIRTEHFPLTLESARPSHTSQYLCASSQGLAGKETQYFGPGTRLLVL.

V is TRBV7-3 and J is TRBJ2-1, with TRBD2 matching over 15 bases. The ends lost 3 bases at V and 9 bases at J; junction bases unmatched: 6. The CDR3 length is 16 residues. Germline-derived CDR1 and CDR2 are SGHTA and FQGTGA. CDR3 in amino acids: CASSFNPGLAGGEQFF. The CDR3 region has the DNA TGTGCCAGCAGCTTCAACCCGGGACTAGCGGGGGGTGAGCAGTTCTTC.

Regarding this clone: This sample includes further DNA sequences coding for the same CDR3. V and J are TRBV4-2 and TRBJ2-3, with 8 bases lining up with TRBD2. There are 18 residues in the CDR3. Trimming took 1 base from V and 1 from J; bases not matched to a gene: 10. Looked up from germline, CDR1 is LGHNA and CDR2 is YNFKEQ. CDR3 nucleotides: TGTGCCAGCAGCCAAGCACGGGGGGGCGGGGGTGGCACAGATACGCAGTATTTT. Translated: CASSQARGGGGGTDTQYF.

The chain recombines TRBV6-5 with TRBJ2-1; TRBD2 matches 11 bases. Trimming took 0 bases from V and 9 from J; bases not matched to a gene: 7. Germline-derived CDR1 and CDR2 are MNHEY and SVGAGI. There are 16 residues in the CDR3. The CDR3: CASSYSIAGGSTEQFF. The CDR3 nucleotides read TGTGCCAGCAGTTACTCAATAGCGGGGGGGAGTACTGAGCAGTTCTTC.

The genes are TRBV30 and TRBJ1-2; TRBD1 matches at 7 bases. The CDR3 runs 15 residues. Germline assignment: CDR1 GTSNPN and CDR2 SVGIG (reference sequence). Losses at the gene ends were 0 bases for V and 8 bases for J; bases not matched to a gene: 12. The CDR3 protein is CAWSVLAQGIGGYTF. The CDR3 region has the DNA TGTGCCTGGAGTGTCTTAGCACAGGGGATCGGGGGCTACACCTTC.

This chain joins TRBV3-1 (or the pseudogene TRBV3-2) and TRBJ1-1, with TRBD1 identical over 7 bases. Germline CDR1 and CDR2: LGHDT and YNNKEL (reference sequence). Trimming cost V 3 bases and J 1 base; bases outside gene matches: 8. This CDR3 is 16 amino acids long. CDR3 amino acids: CASSQLRTGKNTEAFF. CDR3 nucleotide sequence: TGTGCCAGCAGCCAGCTTAGGACAGGAAAGAACACTGAAGCTTTCTTT.

This chain links TRBV7-2 with TRBJ1-3; 8 bases match TRBD1. After removal of 2 bases from V and 12 bases from J, the junction contained 3 bases not matched to a gene. From germline, CDR1 is SGHTA and CDR2 FQGNSA. The CDR3 sequence is 12 residues long. Written as DNA, the CDR3 is TGTGCCAGCAGCTTACAGGGGGCCAACATATATTTT. Amino acids: CASSLQGANIYF.

In DNA form, the CDR3 reads TGTGCCAGCAGCTTAGTAGGAGCCACAGATACGCAGTATTTT. Protein: CASSLVGATDTQYF. This chain joins TRBV11-3 and TRBJ2-3; the D is unclear. V was pared by 1 base and J by 2 bases, with 7 bases between. The V gene's germline CDR1 is SGHNT and CDR2 YENEEA. The CDR3 totals 14 residues.

The chain couples TRBV5-6 to TRBJ1-2; D is possibly TRBD1 (6 bases). The V gene's germline CDR1 is SGHDT and CDR2 YYEEEE. V dropped 0 bases and J dropped 7 bases, with 10 bases sitting between them. The CDR3 spans 13 residues. CDR3 in DNA: TGTGCCAGCAGCTTGGACAGGGTTTTTGGCTACACCTTC. Translation gives CASSLDRVFGYTF. Using reference TRBV5-6 and TRBJ1-2 for the parts outside the CDR3, the full variable domain is DAGVTQSPTHLIKTRGQQVTLRCSPKSGHDTVSWYQQALGQGPQFIFQYYEEEERQRGNFPDRFSGHQFPNYSSELNVNALLLGDSALYLCASSLDRVFGYTFGSGTRLTVV.

The chain couples TRBV30 to TRBJ1-2; D remains ambiguous. This CDR3 spans 12 amino acids. CDR1 is GTSNPN and CDR2 is SVGIG in the germline V gene (reference sequence). V lost 4 bases to trimming and J lost 3 bases, with 9 bases between them. As DNA, the CDR3 is TGTGCCTGGAAGGCAGGTCACTATGGCTACACCTTC. Translated, it gives CAWKAGHYGYTF.

The chain joins TRBV5-6 to TRBJ1-2; the D gene is possibly TRBD1 (6 bases). The V end was cut by 1 base, the J end by 4 bases, with 20 bases between. Germline assignment: CDR1 SGHDT and CDR2 YYEEEE. The CDR3 is made up of 17 amino acids. The CDR3 loop is CASSLLGLGRGSYGYTF. CDR3 DNA sequence: TGTGCCAGCAGCTTGTTAGGCTTGGGCAGGGGTAGCTATGGCTACACCTTC.

V usage is TRBV14 and J usage is TRBJ2-1, with TRBD1 matching over 10 bases. In germline, CDR1 is SGHDN, CDR2 FVKESK. CDR3 length equals 18 residues. Trimming took 4 bases from V and 4 from J; bases not matched to a gene: 13. The CDR3 loop is CASSPRQGASWRYNEQFF. CDR3 nucleotide sequence: TGTGCCAGCAGCCCAAGACAGGGGGCGTCTTGGCGATACAATGAGCAGTTCTTC.

This chain joins TRBV11-2 and TRBJ1-2, with D unclear. The CDR3 is made up of 14 amino acids. Germline V CDR1 and CDR2: SGHAT, FQNNGV. V shed 0 bases and J shed 4 bases, with 9 bases lying between them. The CDR3 bases are TGTGCCAGCAGCTTAGAACCGACAAGCTATGGCTACACCTTC. This gives the protein CASSLEPTSYGYTF.

The genes are TRBV2 and TRBJ1-1; D gene unclear. The germline CDR1 and CDR2 sequences are SNHLY and FYNNEI. V lost 8 bases and J 8 bases, leaving 9 bases between the germline ends. This CDR3 spans 10 amino acids. The DNA for the CDR3 is TGTGCCAGCCGTAGCGTAGAAGCTTTCTTT. Residues: CASRSVEAFF.

The V gene is TRBV19, the J gene TRBJ2-5; 13 positions match TRBD2. CDR1 is LNHDA and CDR2 is SQIVND in the germline V gene (reference sequence). The CDR3 has 17 residues. V was pared by 6 bases and J by 3 bases, with 10 bases of the junction left unmatched. The CDR3 DNA reads TGTGCCAGTAGGAGGACTAGCGGGGGAGCTAGGGAAGAGACCCAGTACTTC. This translates into CASRRTSGGAREETQYF.

The rearrangement uses TRBV7-6 and TRBJ1-4; 8 bases map to TRBD1. The germline V gene encodes CDR1 SGHVS and CDR2 FNYEAQ. The CDR3 totals 14 residues. Unmatched junction bases numbered 3, after V lost 2 bases and J lost 7 bases. CDR3 sequence (DNA): TGTGCCAGCAGCTTAACAGGGGGGGCTGAAAAACTGTTTTTT. Its protein product is CASSLTGGAEKLFF.

In its sample, this clone was seen a few times. DNA of the CDR3: TGTGCCAGCAGCGTAGAGGGACAGGGATTCGAGACCCAGTACTTC. Its protein product is CASSVEGQGFETQYF. The rearrangement uses TRBV9 and TRBJ2-5; 9 bases match TRBD1. Germline loops: CDR1 SGDLS, CDR2 YYNGEE. The V gene end was trimmed by 0 bases and the J gene end by 5 bases; junction bases not matched to a gene: 5. This CDR3 spans 15 amino acids.

This clone was found a few times. The J gene is TRBJ2-7, the V gene TRBV7-9; TRBD1 matches 8 bases. The CDR3 is 15 amino acids. CDR1 SEHNR and CDR2 FQNEAQ come from the germline V gene (reference sequence). The V and J ends lost 0 bases and 5 bases, in that order; junction bases with no gene match: 6. The CDR3 here is CASSLARQGLDEQYF. CDR3 bases: TGTGCCAGCAGCTTAGCCAGACAGGGGTTGGACGAGCAGTACTTC.

The chain recombines TRBV6-1 with TRBJ2-7; 8 positions agree with TRBD2. The ends lost 2 bases at V and 2 bases at J; junction bases unmatched: 11. Per the germline V gene, CDR1 is MNHNS and CDR2 is SASEGT. This CDR3 region has 17 residues. The CDR3 DNA sequence: TGTGCCAGCAGTGAACAATTTTCGGGGGGGGACACCTACGAGCAGTACTTC. Amino acids: CASSEQFSGGDTYEQYF.

The chain employs TRBV12-3 or TRBV12-4 and TRBJ2-7; a weak D match, TRBD2 (6 bases). The ends were cut back, 3 bases at V and 3 bases at J, with 9 bases in the middle. CDR3 length: 13 residues. Written as DNA, the CDR3 is TGTGCCAGCAGTTTCGGGAGAGGCTACGAGCAGTACTTC. Translated, it gives CASSFGRGYEQYF.

As concerns this clone: Other DNA sequences within the sample encode an identical CDR3. The genes are TRBV18 and TRBJ1-6; tentatively, D is TRBD1 (5 bases). This CDR3 contains 15 residues. With 0 bases removed from V and 7 bases from J, the gap between germline ends came to 10 bases. CDR1 KGHSH and CDR2 LQKENI come from the germline V gene. Here the CDR3 reads CASSPPAGRNSPLHF. CDR3 in DNA: TGTGCCAGCTCACCACCGGCAGGGCGCAATTCACCCCTCCACTTT.

The gene calls are TRBV7-9 and TRBJ2-3; 9 bases are shared with TRBD2. The V gene's germline CDR1 is SEHNR and CDR2 FQNEAQ (reference sequence). With V trimmed by 1 base and J by 4 bases, 6 bases remained unmatched. The CDR3 consists of 16 residues. The CDR3 protein is CASSLGAGGSPDTQYF. CDR3 DNA: TGTGCCAGCAGCTTAGGAGCGGGGGGTAGTCCAGATACGCAGTATTTT.

This clone was counted a single time. The chain uses TRBV5-1 and TRBJ2-1, with 9 bases identical to TRBD2. The length of the CDR3 is 17 residues. The germline gives CDR1 SGHRS, CDR2 YFSETQ. The J segment lost 4 bases and the V segment lost 4 bases, leaving 12 bases of the junction unmatched. In DNA form, the CDR3 reads TGCGCCAGCAGCCTGGGACTAGCCCCGACGGAGTACAATGAGCAGTTCTTC. Amino acid sequence: CASSLGLAPTEYNEQFF.

The V call is TRBV9, the J call TRBJ1-2, with D possibly being TRBD1 (5 bases). Per the germline V gene, CDR1 is SGDLS and CDR2 is YYNGEE. CDR3 size: 18 residues. Deletions cut 3 bases from V and 8 bases from J, with 29 bases between. CDR3 loop: CASSEGPLVGGKNRGYTF. DNA for the CDR3: TGTGCCAGCAGCGAAGGACCCCTCGTGGGGGGTAAAAATAGGGGCTACACCTTC.

V usage is TRBV2 and J usage is TRBJ1-1; D remains unclear. The V end was cut by 0 bases, the J end by 0 bases, with 8 bases between. CDR1 SNHLY and CDR2 FYNNEI come from the germline V gene. The CDR3 consists of 15 residues. Written as DNA, the CDR3 is TGTGCCAGCAGTGAAGCGCCGGGTATGAACACTGAAGCTTTCTTT. It translates to CASSEAPGMNTEAFF.

V is TRBV2 and J is TRBJ2-7, with D possibly matching TRBD1 (5 bases). This CDR3 has 13 residues. The germline V gene encodes CDR1 SNHLY and CDR2 FYNNEI. The V end lost 8 bases, the J end lost 3 bases, and 14 bases lay between the germline ends. CDR3 region: CASCQGSIYEQYF. CDR3 DNA sequence: TGTGCCAGCTGTCAGGGATCAATCTACGAGCAGTACTTC.

The V call is TRBV6-7, the J call TRBJ1-1; weak D call: TRBD1 (5 bases). TRBV6-7 is annotated as an ORF whose role is uncertain. Trimming stripped 2 bases from V and 2 bases from J, with 24 bases between. The CDR3 totals 19 residues. CDR3 sequence (DNA): TGTGCCAGCAGTTACCCCCCTATAAGGGGCTGGCGCGGTAACACTGAAGCTTTCTTT. It encodes CASSYPPIRGWRGNTEAFF.